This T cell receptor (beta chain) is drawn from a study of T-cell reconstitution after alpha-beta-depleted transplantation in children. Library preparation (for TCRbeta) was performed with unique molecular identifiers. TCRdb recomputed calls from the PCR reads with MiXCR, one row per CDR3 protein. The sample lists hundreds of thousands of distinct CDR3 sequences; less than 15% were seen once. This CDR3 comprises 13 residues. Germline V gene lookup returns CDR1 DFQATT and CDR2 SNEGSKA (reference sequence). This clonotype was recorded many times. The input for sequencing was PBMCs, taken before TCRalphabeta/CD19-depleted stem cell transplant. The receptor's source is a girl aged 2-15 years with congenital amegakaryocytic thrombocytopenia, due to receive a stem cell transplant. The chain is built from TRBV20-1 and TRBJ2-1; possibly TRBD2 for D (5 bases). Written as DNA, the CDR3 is TGCAGACTAGGAGGCCCACCCTACAATGAGCAGTTCTTC. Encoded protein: CRLGGPPYNEQFF.